The 5 T cell receptor beta chains reported below all come from one sample, sequenced in a study of CD8 T cells in ankylosing spondylitis. One entry per CDR3 protein, called by TCRdb with MiXCR from the 5' RACE reads. The table lists fewer than 250,000 distinct CDR3 sequences, roughly a tenth of them singletons. Sequenced input: blood, either unsorted or a sorted T cell fraction (not recorded which). The receptors derive from a male donor with ankylosing spondylitis or in good health (not recorded which).

This chain uses TRBV29-1 with TRBJ2-1, with a tentative D call TRBD2 (6 bases). The CDR3 is 12 residues long. Trimming removed 4 bases at V and 5 bases at J, with 9 bases between. CDR1 is SQVTM, CDR2 ANQGSEA, per germline. Written as DNA, the CDR3 is TGCAGCGTTGTAGGAGGGGACAATGAGCAGTTCTTC. Translation: CSVVGGDNEQFF.

This clonotype was seen a handful of times. V gene TRBV3-1 combines with J gene TRBJ2-1; TRBD1 aligns across 10 bases. V shed 3 bases and J 4 bases; nucleotides not matched to a gene: 0. Germline values: CDR1 LGHDT, CDR2 YNNKEL (reference sequence). This CDR3 spans 14 amino acids. CDR3 loop: CASSQGQGYNEQFF. Here the CDR3 DNA reads TGTGCCAGCAGCCAGGGACAGGGGTACAATGAGCAGTTCTTC.

This clonotype occurred many times. This chain uses TRBV30 with TRBJ1-6; no firm D call. CDR3 length: 14 residues. Per the germline V gene, CDR1 is GTSNPN and CDR2 is SVGIG (reference sequence). Between the trimmed V and J ends, which lost 0 bases and 7 bases, there was a span of 10 bases. This CDR3 reads CAWSVRQTNSPLHF. The CDR3 DNA reads as TGTGCCTGGAGTGTACGGCAGACCAATTCACCCCTCCACTTT.

The chain links TRBV27 to TRBJ2-7; D gene ambiguous. Germline assignment: CDR1 MNHEY and CDR2 SMNVEV (reference sequence). V was clipped by 5 bases and J by 0 bases, with 17 bases between them. There are 16 residues in the CDR3. CDR3 residues: CASSINPERSSYEQYF. The CDR3 nucleotides are TGTGCCAGCAGTATAAACCCAGAGCGAAGCTCCTACGAGCAGTACTTC.

This clonotype was observed many times. The CDR3 DNA reads as TGCAGTGCTAGCCCCAGCGGACACTGGGCCGGGGAGCTGTTTTTT. The encoded protein is CSASPSGHWAGELFF. This chain joins TRBV20-1 and TRBJ2-2, with D perhaps matching TRBD1 or TRBD2 (5 bases each). This CDR3 comprises 15 residues. V was clipped by 3 bases and J by 6 bases, with 17 bases between them. Germline CDR1 and CDR2: DFQATT and SNEGSKA (reference sequence).